The sequence of this T cell receptor beta chain was determined in a study of cytomegalovirus exposure and HLA in healthy donors. Primers for the PCR totalled 60 Vbeta and 13 Jbeta. Method: immunoSEQ multiplex PCR; TCRdb's copy keeps in-frame clones and lacks some. This sample has about 250,000 clones; around 65% occur once, and the top ten carry approximately 2.1%. Germline CDR1 SGHAT, CDR2 FQDESV (reference sequence). This CDR3 is 13 amino acids long. V lost 1 base and J lost 5, with 8 bases in between. Findings and caveats of the study: 164 TCR beta chains were listed as cytomegalovirus-associated. Analyses of presence/absence relied on an assumption of roughly uniform sequencing depth across donors. Productive rates of about 90% or about 30% were seen for most TCR beta V segments in an earlier analysis.

This clone was detected a few times. The target antigen is unknown. Sequencing input: PBMCs. The chain recombines TRBV11-1 with TRBJ1-1; D perhaps matches TRBD1 (6 bases). The clonotype was recovered from a female donor in good health and CMV-seronegative. This CDR3 is CASSLEGGTEAFF. CDR3 nucleotide sequence: TGTGCCAGCAGCTTAGAGGGGGGGACTGAAGCTTTCTTT. Complete variable domain (other parts from reference TRBV11-1 and TRBJ1-1): EAEVAQSPRYKITEKSQAVAFWCDPISGHATLYWYRQILGQGPELLVQFQDESVVDDSQLPKDRFSAERLKGVDSTLKIQPAELGDSAMYLCASSLEGGTEAFFGQGTRLTVV.